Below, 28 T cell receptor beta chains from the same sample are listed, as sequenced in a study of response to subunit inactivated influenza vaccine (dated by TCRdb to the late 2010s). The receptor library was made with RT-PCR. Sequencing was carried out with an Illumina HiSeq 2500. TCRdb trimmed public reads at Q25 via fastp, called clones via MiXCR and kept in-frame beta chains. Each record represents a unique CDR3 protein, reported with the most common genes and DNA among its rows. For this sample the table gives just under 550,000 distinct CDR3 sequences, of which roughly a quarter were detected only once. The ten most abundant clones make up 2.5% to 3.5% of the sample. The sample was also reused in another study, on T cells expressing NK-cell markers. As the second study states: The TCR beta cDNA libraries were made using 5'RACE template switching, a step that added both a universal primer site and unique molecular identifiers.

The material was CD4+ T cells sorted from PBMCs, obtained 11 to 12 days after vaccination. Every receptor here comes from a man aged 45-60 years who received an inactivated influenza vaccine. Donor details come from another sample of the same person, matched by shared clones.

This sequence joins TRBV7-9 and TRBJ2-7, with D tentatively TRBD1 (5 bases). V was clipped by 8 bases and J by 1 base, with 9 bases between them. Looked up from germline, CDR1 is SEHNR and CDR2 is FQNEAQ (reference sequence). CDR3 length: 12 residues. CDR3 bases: TGTGCCAGCGGCAGGGAATCCTACGAGCAGTACTTC. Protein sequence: CASGRESYEQYF.

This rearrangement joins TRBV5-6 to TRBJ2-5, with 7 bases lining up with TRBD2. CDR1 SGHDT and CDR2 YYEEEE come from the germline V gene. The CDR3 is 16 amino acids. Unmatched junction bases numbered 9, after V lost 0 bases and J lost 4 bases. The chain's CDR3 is CASSLVLAGNSETQYF. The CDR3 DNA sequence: TGTGCCAGCAGCTTGGTATTAGCGGGTAATTCAGAGACCCAGTACTTC. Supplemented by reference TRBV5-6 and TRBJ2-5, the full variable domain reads DAGVTQSPTHLIKTRGQQVTLRCSPKSGHDTVSWYQQALGQGPQFIFQYYEEEERQRGNFPDRFSGHQFPNYSSELNVNALLLGDSALYLCASSLVLAGNSETQYFGPGTRLLVL.

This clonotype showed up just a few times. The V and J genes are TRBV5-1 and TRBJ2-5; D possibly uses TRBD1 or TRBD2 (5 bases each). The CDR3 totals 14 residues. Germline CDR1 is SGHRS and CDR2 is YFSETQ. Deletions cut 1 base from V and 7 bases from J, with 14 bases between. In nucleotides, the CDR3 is TGCGCCAGCAGCTTGTCCGGGACCCCCGCGACCCAGTACTTC. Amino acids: CASSLSGTPATQYF. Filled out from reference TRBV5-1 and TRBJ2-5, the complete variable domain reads KAGVTQTPRYLIKTRGQQVTLSCSPISGHRSVSWYQQTPGQGLQFLFEYFSETQRNKGNFPGRFSGRQFSNSRSEMNVSTLELGDSALYLCASSLSGTPATQYFGPGTRLLVL.

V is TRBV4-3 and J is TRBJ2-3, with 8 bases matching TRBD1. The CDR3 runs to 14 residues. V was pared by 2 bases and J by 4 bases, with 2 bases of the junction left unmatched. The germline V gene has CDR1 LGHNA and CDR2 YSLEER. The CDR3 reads CASSQTDRADTQYF. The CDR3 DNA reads TGCGCCAGCAGCCAAACGGACAGGGCAGATACGCAGTATTTT.

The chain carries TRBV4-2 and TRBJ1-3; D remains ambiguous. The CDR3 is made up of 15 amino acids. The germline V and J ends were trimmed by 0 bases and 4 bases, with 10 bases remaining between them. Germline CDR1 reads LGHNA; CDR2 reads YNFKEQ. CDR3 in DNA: TGTGCCAGCAGCCAAGATTGGGGAACAGGAAACACCATATATTTT. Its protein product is CASSQDWGTGNTIYF.

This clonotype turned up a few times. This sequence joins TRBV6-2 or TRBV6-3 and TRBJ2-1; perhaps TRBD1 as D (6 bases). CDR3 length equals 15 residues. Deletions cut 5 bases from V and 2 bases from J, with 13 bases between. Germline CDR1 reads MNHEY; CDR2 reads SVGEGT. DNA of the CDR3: TGTGCCAGCAGTCGAGGGGGAGTCACCTACAATGAGCAGTTCTTC. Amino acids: CASSRGGVTYNEQFF.

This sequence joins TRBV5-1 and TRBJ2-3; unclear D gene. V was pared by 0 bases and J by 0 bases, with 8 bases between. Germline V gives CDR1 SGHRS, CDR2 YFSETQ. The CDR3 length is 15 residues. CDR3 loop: CASSLGATSTDTQYF. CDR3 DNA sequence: TGCGCCAGCAGCTTGGGGGCTACGAGCACAGATACGCAGTATTTT.

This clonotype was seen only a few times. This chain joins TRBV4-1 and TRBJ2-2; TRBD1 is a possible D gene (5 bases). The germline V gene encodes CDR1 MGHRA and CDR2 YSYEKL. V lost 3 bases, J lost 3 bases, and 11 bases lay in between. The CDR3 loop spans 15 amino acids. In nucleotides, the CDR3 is TGCGCCAGCAGCCAGCTAGGGGCGCACACCGGGGAGCTGTTTTTT. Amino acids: CASSQLGAHTGELFF.

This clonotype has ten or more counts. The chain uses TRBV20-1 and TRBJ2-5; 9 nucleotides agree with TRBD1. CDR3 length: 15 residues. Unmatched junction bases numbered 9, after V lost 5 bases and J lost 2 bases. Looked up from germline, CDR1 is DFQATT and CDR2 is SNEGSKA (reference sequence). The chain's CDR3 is CSAQPRTGAQETQYF. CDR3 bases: TGCAGTGCTCAGCCACGGACAGGGGCACAAGAGACCCAGTACTTC.

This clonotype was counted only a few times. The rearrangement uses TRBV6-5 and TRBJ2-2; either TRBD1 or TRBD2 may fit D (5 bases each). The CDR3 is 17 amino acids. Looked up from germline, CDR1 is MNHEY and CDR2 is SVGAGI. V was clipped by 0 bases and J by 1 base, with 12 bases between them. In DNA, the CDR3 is TGTGCCAGCAGTTACTCGCGGGCAGGGCAGAACACCGGGGAGCTGTTTTTT. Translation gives CASSYSRAGQNTGELFF.

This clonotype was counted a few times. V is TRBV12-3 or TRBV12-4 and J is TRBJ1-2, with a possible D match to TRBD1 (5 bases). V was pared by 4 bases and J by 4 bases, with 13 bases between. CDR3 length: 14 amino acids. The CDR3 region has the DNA TGTGCCAGCAGTTCCCAATCGGGGCTCTATGGCTACACCTTC. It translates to CASSSQSGLYGYTF.

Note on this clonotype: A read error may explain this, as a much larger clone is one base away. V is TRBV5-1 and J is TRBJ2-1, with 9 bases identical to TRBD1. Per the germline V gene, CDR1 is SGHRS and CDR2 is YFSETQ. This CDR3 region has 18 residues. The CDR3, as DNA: TGCGCCAACAGCTTGATTCCCGGGACAGGGCCTGTGGGAAATGAGCAGTTCTTC. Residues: CANSLIPGTGPVGNEQFF.

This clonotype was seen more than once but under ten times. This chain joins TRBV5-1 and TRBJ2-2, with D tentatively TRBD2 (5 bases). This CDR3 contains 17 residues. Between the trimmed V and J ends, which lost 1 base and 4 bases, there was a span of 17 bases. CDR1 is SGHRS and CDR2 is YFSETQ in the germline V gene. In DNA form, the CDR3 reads TGCGCCAGCAGCTTGAATGGGAGATTGACCAGCACCGGGGAGCTGTTTTTT. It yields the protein CASSLNGRLTSTGELFF.

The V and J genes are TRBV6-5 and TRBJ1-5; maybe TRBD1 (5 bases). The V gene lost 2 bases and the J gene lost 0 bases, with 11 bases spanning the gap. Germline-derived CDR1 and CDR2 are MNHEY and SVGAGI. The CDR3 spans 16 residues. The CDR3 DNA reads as TGTGCCAGCAGTTACCGGCAGGGTAATAGCAATCAGCCCCAGCATTTT. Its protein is CASSYRQGNSNQPQHF.

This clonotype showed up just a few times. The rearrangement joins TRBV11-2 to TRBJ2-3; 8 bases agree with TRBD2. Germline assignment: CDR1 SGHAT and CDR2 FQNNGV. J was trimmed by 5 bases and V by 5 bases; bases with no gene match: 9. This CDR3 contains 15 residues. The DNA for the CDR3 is TGTGCCAGCAGCCCGCCGGGGCTAGCGGGAGATACGCAGTATTTT. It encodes CASSPPGLAGDTQYF.

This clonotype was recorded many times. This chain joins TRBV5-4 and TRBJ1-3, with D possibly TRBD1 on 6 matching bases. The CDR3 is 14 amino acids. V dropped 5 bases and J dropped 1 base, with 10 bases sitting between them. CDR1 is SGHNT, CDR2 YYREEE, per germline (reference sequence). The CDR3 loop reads CASSLQGSGNTIYF. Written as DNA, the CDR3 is TGTGCCAGCAGTTTGCAGGGGTCTGGAAACACCATATATTTT. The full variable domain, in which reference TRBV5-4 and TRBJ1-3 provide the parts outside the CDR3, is ETGVTQSPTHLIKTRGQQVTLRCSSQSGHNTVSWYQQALGQGPQFIFQYYREEENGRGNFPPRFSGLQFPNYSSELNVNALELDDSALYLCASSLQGSGNTIYFGEGSWLTVV.

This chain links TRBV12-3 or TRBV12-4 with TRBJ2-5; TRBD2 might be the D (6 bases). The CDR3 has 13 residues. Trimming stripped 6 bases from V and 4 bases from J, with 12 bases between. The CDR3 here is CASRFSGGETQYF. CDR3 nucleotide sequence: TGTGCCAGCAGGTTTAGCGGCGGAGAGACCCAGTACTTC.

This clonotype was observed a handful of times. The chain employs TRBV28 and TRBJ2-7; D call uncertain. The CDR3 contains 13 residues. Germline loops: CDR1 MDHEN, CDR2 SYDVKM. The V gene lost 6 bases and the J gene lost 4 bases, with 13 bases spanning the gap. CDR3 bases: TGTGCCAGCAGCCCAGGCACAAGATACGAGCAGTACTTC. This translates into CASSPGTRYEQYF.

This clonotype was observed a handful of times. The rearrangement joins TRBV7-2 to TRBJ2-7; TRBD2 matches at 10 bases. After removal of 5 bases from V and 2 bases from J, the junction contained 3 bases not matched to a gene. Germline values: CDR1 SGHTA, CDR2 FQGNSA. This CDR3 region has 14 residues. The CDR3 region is CASSVGLAAYEQYF. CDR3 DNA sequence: TGTGCCAGCAGCGTAGGACTAGCGGCCTACGAGCAGTACTTC. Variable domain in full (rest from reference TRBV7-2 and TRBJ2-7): GAGVSQSPSNKVTEKGKDVELRCDPISGHTALYWYRQSLGQGLEFLIYFQGNSAPDKSGLPSDRFSAERTGGSVSTLTIQRTQQEDSAVYLCASSVGLAAYEQYFGPGTRLTVT.

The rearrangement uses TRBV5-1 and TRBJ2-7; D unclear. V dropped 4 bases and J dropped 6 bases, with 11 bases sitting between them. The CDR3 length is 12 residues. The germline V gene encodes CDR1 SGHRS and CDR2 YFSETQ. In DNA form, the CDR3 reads TGCGCCAGCAGCCCCGGTTCGGCCGAGCAGTACTTC. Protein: CASSPGSAEQYF.

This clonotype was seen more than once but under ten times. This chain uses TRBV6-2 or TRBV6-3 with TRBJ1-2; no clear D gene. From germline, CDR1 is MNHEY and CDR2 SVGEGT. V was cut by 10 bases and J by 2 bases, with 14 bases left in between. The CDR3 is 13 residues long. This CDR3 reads CATAGGRNYGYTF. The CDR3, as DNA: TGTGCCACCGCGGGAGGGAGGAACTATGGCTACACCTTC.

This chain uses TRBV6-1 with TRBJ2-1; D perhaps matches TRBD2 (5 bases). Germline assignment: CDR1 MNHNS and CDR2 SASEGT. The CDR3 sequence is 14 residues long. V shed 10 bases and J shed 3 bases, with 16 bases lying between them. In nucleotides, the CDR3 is TGTGCCACCCGGCGGGTATCTAGCTACAATGAGCAGTTCTTC. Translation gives CATRRVSSYNEQFF.

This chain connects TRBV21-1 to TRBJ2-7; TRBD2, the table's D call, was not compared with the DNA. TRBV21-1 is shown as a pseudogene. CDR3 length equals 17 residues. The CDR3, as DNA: TGTGCCAGCAGCTCACCGGGACCTAGCGGGAGTTCCTACGAGCAGTACTTC. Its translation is CASSSPGPSGSSYEQYF.

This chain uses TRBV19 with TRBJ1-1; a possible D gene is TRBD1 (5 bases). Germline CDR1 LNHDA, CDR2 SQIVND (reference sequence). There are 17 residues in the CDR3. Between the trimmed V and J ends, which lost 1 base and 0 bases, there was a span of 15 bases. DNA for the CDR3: TGTGCCAGTAGTATAGGAGGGGTCGGTGTTTTGAACACTGAAGCTTTCTTT. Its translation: CASSIGGVGVLNTEAFF.

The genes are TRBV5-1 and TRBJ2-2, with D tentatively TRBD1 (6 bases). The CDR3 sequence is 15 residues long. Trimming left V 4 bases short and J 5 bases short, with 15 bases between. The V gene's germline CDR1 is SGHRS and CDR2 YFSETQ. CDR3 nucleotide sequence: TGCGCCAGCAGCGGAGAACAGGGCCGTACCGGGGAGCTGTTTTTT. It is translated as CASSGEQGRTGELFF.

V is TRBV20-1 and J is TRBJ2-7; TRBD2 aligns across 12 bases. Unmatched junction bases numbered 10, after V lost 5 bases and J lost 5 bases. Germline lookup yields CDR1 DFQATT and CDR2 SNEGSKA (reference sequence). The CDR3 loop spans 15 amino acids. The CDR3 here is CSAPLTSGSNDEQYF. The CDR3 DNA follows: TGCAGTGCTCCTCTGACTAGCGGGAGTAACGACGAGCAGTACTTC.

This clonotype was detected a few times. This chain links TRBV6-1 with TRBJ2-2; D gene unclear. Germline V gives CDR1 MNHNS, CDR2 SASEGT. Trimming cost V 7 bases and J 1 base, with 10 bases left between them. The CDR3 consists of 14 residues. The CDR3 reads CASTRSLNTGELFF. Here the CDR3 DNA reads TGTGCCAGCACTCGCAGTTTGAACACCGGGGAGCTGTTTTTT.

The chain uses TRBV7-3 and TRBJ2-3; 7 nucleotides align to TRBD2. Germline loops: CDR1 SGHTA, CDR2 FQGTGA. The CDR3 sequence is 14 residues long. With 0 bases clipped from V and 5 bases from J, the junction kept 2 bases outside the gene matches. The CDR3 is CASSLTGTKDTQYF. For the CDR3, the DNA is TGTGCCAGCAGCTTAACAGGGACTAAAGATACGCAGTATTTT. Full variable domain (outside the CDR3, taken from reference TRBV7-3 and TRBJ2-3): GAGVSQTPSNKVTEKGKYVELRCDPISGHTALYWYRQSLGQGPEFLIYFQGTGAADDSGLPNDRFFAVRPEGSVSTLKIQRTERGDSAVYLCASSLTGTKDTQYFGPGTRLTVL.